This T cell receptor (beta chain) originates from a study of blood T cell repertoires in COVID-19. About the study: Some COVID-19 samples were acute and others convalescent; all came from the United States, Italy and Spain. PBMCs, B-cell-depleted T cells, or T cells provided the cDNA or gDNA that made up the material.

V lost 3 bases and J 3 bases, leaving 12 bases between the germline ends. Germline CDR1 is MDHEN and CDR2 is SYDVKM. The length of the CDR3 is 14 residues. Authors' data handling: For nucleated cells, counts were estimated from reference gene primer amplification. Profiling relied on immunoSEQ multiplex PCR, and the TCRdb table lists in-frame clones only, not all of them. The DNA was the basis for D and trimming; V, J and clone size are from that table. The sample contains 200,000 or so clones, less than 85% of which appear only once. Sequencing was carried out using peripheral blood. The chain uses TRBV28 and TRBJ2-7; D possibly corresponds to TRBD1 (6 bases). The source of this sequence is a woman in her 70s with acute or convalescent COVID-19. The CDR3 reads CASSFPGQIYEQYF. In DNA form, the CDR3 reads TGTGCCAGCAGTTTCCCCGGACAGATCTACGAGCAGTACTTC.